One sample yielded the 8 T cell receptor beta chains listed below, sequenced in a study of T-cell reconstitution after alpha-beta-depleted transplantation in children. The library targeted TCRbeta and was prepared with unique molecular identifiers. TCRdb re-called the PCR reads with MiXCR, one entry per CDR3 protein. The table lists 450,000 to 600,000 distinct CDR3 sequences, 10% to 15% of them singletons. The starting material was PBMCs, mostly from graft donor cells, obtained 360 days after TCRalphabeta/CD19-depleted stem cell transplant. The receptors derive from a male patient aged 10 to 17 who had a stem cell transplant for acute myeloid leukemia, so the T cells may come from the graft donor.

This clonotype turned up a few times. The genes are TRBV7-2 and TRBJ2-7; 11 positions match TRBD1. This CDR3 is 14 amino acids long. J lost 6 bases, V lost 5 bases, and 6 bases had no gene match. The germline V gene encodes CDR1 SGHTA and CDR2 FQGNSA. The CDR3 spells CASSPRTGGIEQYF. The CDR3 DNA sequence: TGTGCCAGCAGCCCGCGGACAGGGGGCATCGAGCAGTACTTC.

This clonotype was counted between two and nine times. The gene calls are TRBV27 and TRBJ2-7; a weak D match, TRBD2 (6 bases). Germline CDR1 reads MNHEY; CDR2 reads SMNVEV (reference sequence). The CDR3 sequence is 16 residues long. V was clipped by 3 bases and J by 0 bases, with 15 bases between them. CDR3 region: CASSFVPDGSSYEQYF. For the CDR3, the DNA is TGTGCCAGCAGTTTCGTACCGGACGGGAGCTCCTACGAGCAGTACTTC.

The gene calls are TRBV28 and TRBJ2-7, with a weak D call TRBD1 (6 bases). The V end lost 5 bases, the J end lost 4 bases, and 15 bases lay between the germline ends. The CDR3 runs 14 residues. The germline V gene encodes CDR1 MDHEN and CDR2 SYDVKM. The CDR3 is CASSATGTGYEQYF. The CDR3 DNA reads TGTGCCAGCAGTGCTACAGGGACCGGGTACGAGCAGTACTTC.

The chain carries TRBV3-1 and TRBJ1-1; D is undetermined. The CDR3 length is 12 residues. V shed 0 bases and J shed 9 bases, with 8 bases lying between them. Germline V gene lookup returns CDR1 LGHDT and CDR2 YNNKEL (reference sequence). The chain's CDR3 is CASSQDPGKAFF. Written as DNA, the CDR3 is TGTGCCAGCAGCCAAGATCCAGGTAAAGCTTTCTTT.

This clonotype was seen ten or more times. In nucleotides, the CDR3 is TGCAGTGCTAGAGGGGGCGGGCTAGCGAGCCTAAACACCGGGGAGCTGTTTTTT. Protein sequence: CSARGGGLASLNTGELFF. The chain couples TRBV20-1 to TRBJ2-2; possibly TRBD2 for D (6 bases). The CDR3 consists of 18 residues. The germline CDR1 and CDR2 sequences are DFQATT and SNEGSKA (reference sequence). V lost 1 base and J lost 2, with 20 bases in between.

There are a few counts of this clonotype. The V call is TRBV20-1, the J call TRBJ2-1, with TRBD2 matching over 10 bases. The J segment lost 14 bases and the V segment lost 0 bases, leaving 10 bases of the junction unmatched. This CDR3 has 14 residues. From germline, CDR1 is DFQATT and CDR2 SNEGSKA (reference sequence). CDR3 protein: CSARDLLAGQEEFF. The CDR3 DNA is TGCAGTGCTAGAGATTTACTAGCGGGACAAGAGGAGTTCTTC.

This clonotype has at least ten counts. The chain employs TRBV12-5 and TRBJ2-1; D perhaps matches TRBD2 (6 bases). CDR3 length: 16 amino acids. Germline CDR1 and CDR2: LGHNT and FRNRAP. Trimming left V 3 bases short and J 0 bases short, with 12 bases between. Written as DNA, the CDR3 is TGTGCTAGTGGTTTAGCGCGGGGCCCCTCCTACAATGAGCAGTTCTTC. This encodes CASGLARGPSYNEQFF.

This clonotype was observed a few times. In DNA, the CDR3 is TGTGCTAGTGGTTTGGTTCCCCTGGGGGAACTAGCGGGATTCACAGATACGCAGTATTTT. It is translated as CASGLVPLGELAGFTDTQYF. V gene TRBV12-5 combines with J gene TRBJ2-3; 10 positions agree with TRBD2. Germline loops: CDR1 LGHNT, CDR2 FRNRAP. J gave up 2 bases and V 0 bases, and 14 bases lay outside the gene matches. CDR3 length equals 20 residues. The variable domain in full, completed from reference TRBV12-5 and TRBJ2-3, reads DARVTQTPRHKVTEMGQEVTMRCQPILGHNTVFWYRQTMMQGLELLAYFRNRAPLDDSGMPKDRFSAEMPDATLATLKIQPSEPRDSAVYFCASGLVPLGELAGFTDTQYFGPGTRLTVL.